This paragraph reports one T cell receptor (beta chain). Sequence at one end of the junction differs from germline and may be a read error. This CDR3 region has 15 residues. The germline V gene encodes CDR1 SEHNR and CDR2 FQNEAQ (reference sequence). This specimen comes from a study of shared T cell receptors in the human thymus. Clones were read by immunoSEQ multiplex PCR, and TCRdb kept only the in-frame ones, dropping some. The repertoire consists of some 640,000 clones, with more than 75% occurring once and the leading ten covering 0.0094%. This sample also appeared in a second study, on human thymus T cells. That work states: Corrective cardiac surgery supplied the resected thymus tissue. Unrelated people showed highly overlapping thymic repertoires, related research reported.

Sequencing was done on a sample of thymocytes. The clonotype originates from a boy less than two years old with a congenital heart defect. The chain employs TRBV7-9 and TRBJ1-1; D not resolved. The chain's CDR3 is CASRTMGKVNAEAFF. The CDR3 DNA is TGTGCCAGCCGAACCATGGGCAAGGTGAACGCTGAAGCTTTCTTT.